A single sample gave rise to the 9 T cell receptor beta chains below, sequenced in a study of cytomegalovirus exposure and HLA in healthy donors (dated by TCRdb to 2016 to 2017). The method was the immunoSEQ multiplex PCR assay. Imported from immuneACCESS, the table was reduced by TCRdb to in-frame sequences with V and J called. These copies leave out some clones; in studies compared against another copy, an unresolved V gene accounts for under half, and the cause of the remainder is not known. In this sample the table shows more than 120,000 clones, approximately 88% of which occur a single time. Together, the top ten hold less than 5.5% of the sample. Material for sequencing was PBMCs. The receptor source for this set is a man aged 18-30 years in good health and CMV-seropositive.

The genes are TRBV4-1 and TRBJ2-1; the match to TRBD2 covers 12 bases. The ends lost 1 base at V and 6 bases at J; junction bases unmatched: 7. The CDR3 is 17 residues long. The germline V gene has CDR1 MGHRA and CDR2 YSYEKL. CDR3 sequence reads: CASSQVLGLAGPNEQFF. The CDR3 DNA sequence: TGCGCCAGCAGCCAAGTCCTTGGACTAGCGGGACCCAATGAGCAGTTCTTC.

The rearrangement uses TRBV7-9 and TRBJ1-6; D gene unclear. Trimming pared 6 bases from V and 9 bases from J, leaving 18 bases between. There are 15 residues in the CDR3. Germline CDR1 is SEHNR and CDR2 is FQNEAQ (reference sequence). The CDR3, as DNA: TGTGCCAGCAGTTACGGACCGGGAATCCGTTCACCCCTCCACTTT. Amino acid sequence: CASSYGPGIRSPLHF. Complete variable domain (other parts from reference TRBV7-9 and TRBJ1-6): DTGVSQNPRHKITKRGQNVTFRCDPISEHNRLYWYRQTLGQGPEFLTYFQNEAQLEKSRLLSDRFSAERPKGSFSTLEIQRTEQGDSAMYLCASSYGPGIRSPLHFGNGTRLTVT.

This chain links TRBV9 with TRBJ2-4, with D possibly TRBD1 on 6 matching bases. Germline V lookup: CDR1 SGDLS, CDR2 YYNGEE. V lost 0 bases and J 8 bases, leaving 15 bases between the germline ends. CDR3 length equals 15 residues. Here the CDR3 reads CASSVDQGRYDIQYF. The CDR3 DNA reads TGTGCCAGCAGCGTAGATCAGGGGCGATATGACATTCAGTACTTC.

This clone has only one observation. This chain uses TRBV7-3 with TRBJ2-1, with D perhaps matching TRBD2 (5 bases). V lost 4 bases to trimming and J lost 0 bases, with 10 bases between them. This CDR3 region has 15 residues. The germline CDR1 and CDR2 sequences are SGHTA and FQGTGA. The CDR3 DNA is TGTGCCAGCAGCTCCGATGGGAGCTCCTACAATGAGCAGTTCTTC. It codes for CASSSDGSSYNEQFF.

This clone was recorded a few times. This chain's CDR3 is CASRSSSLSQHF. CDR3 DNA sequence: TGTGCCAGCAGGAGTTCCTCTTTATCCCAGCATTTT. V is TRBV28 and J is TRBJ1-5; D unresolved. This CDR3 has 12 residues. The V gene lost 6 bases and the J gene lost 11 bases, with 14 bases spanning the gap. CDR1 is MDHEN, CDR2 SYDVKM, per germline.

The J gene is TRBJ2-3, the V gene TRBV5-1; tentative D call: TRBD2 (6 bases). The CDR3 contains 15 residues. V shed 4 bases and J shed 4 bases, with 16 bases lying between them. Germline assignment: CDR1 SGHRS and CDR2 YFSETQ. The CDR3 DNA reads as TGCGCCAGCAGCGGGGACTCTCAAAGGCCAGATACGCAGTATTTT. This codes for CASSGDSQRPDTQYF.

This chain connects TRBV5-4 to TRBJ1-2; D uncertain. The CDR3 spans 14 residues. Germline CDR1 reads SGHNT; CDR2 reads YYREEE (reference sequence). Trimming took 4 bases from V and 4 from J, leaving 14 bases between them. This chain's CDR3 is CASSGDGWVYGYTF. Written as DNA, the CDR3 is TGTGCCAGCAGCGGTGACGGGTGGGTCTATGGCTACACCTTC. Filled out from reference TRBV5-4 and TRBJ1-2, the complete variable domain reads ETGVTQSPTHLIKTRGQQVTLRCSSQSGHNTVSWYQQALGQGPQFIFQYYREEENGRGNFPPRFSGLQFPNYSSELNVNALELDDSALYLCASSGDGWVYGYTFGSGTRLTVV.

The chain combines TRBV27 with TRBJ2-2, with D unresolved. V was cut by 0 bases and J by 4 bases, with 3 bases left in between. Germline V gene sequence: CDR1 MNHEY, CDR2 SMNVEV (reference sequence). The CDR3 loop spans 13 amino acids. In DNA form, the CDR3 reads TGTGCCAGCAGTTTATCGCGCACCGGGGAGCTGTTTTTT. Amino acids: CASSLSRTGELFF.

This clone was observed a handful of times. The genes are TRBV7-9 and TRBJ1-1; 10 bases align to TRBD1. Unmatched junction bases numbered 3, after V lost 0 bases and J lost 5 bases. Per germline, CDR1 SEHNR and CDR2 FQNEAQ (reference sequence). This CDR3 is 15 amino acids long. CDR3 nucleotides: TGTGCCAGCAGCTTAGCGGACAGGGGGTTGACTGAAGCTTTCTTT. It codes for CASSLADRGLTEAFF.